What follows is one T cell receptor beta chain and its context. In the original processing: From reference gene primer amplification, estimates of nucleated cell counts were derived. The data were produced by immunoSEQ multiplex PCR, yet TCRdb's version contains in-frame clones alone and is incomplete. V and J calls and clone size follow that table, whereas D and trimming were derived from the DNA. In the table there are roughly 40,000 clones, 60% to 85% of which are singletons. V was clipped by 0 bases and J by 4 bases; unmatched bases: 2. The CDR3 is made up of 16 amino acids. Germline assignment: CDR1 SGDLS and CDR2 YYNGEE. These data belong to a study of blood T cell repertoires in COVID-19. Study-wide context: The samples span acute and convalescent COVID-19 from the United States, Italy and Spain. T cells, B-cell-depleted T cells, or PBMCs supplied cDNA or gDNA.

This chain links TRBV9 with TRBJ2-2, with TRBD2 matching 11 bases. Sequencing input: peripheral blood. This TCR came from an older man with acute or convalescent COVID-19. The CDR3 sequence is CASSVAGLAGTGELFF. The CDR3 nucleotides read TGTGCCAGCAGCGTAGCTGGACTAGCGGGCACCGGGGAGCTGTTTTTT.